This T cell receptor beta chain was found in a study of blood T cell repertoires in COVID-19. Study as a whole: Donors in the United States, Italy and Spain gave samples during acute or convalescent COVID-19. T cells, B-cell-depleted T cells, or PBMCs supplied cDNA or gDNA.

Seattle-derived patients entered the study during active infection and were followed longitudinally. From germline, CDR1 is SGHKS and CDR2 YYEKEE (reference sequence). The CDR3 has 15 residues. J was trimmed by 4 bases and V by 1 base; bases with no gene match: 5. In the original processing: Reference gene primer amplification gave estimated nucleated cell counts. Sequenced by immunoSEQ multiplex PCR; TCRdb stores in-frame clones only, minus some. For V, J and clone size, that table is used; D and trimming come from the DNA. The data contain some 290,000 clones, approximately 87% of them singletons. Sample: peripheral blood. The rearrangement joins TRBV5-5 to TRBJ2-3, with TRBD1 matching 8 bases. This TCR was sampled from a woman aged 30 to 39 with COVID-19, enrolled during active disease. This CDR3 is CASSLIQGQADTQYF. The DNA of the CDR3 is TGTGCCAGCAGCTTGATCCAGGGACAGGCAGATACGCAGTATTTT.